This T cell receptor (beta chain) was recorded in a study of blood T cell repertoires in COVID-19. Study-wide background: In each case, the material was cDNA or gDNA derived from T cells, B-cell-depleted T cells, or PBMCs.

Unmatched junction bases numbered 5, after V lost 5 bases and J lost 5 bases. The CDR3 loop spans 15 amino acids. CDR1 is KGHSH and CDR2 is LQKENI in the germline V gene. Here immunoSEQ multiplex PCR was the method, and the copy in TCRdb shows in-frame clones only, minus some. The table lists about 68,000 clones, 80% to 90% of them singletons. The clonotype comes from a human donor in a cohort sampled during active COVID-19. The specimen was peripheral blood. V gene TRBV18 combines with J gene TRBJ2-3, with 12 bases aligning to TRBD1. The CDR3 bases are TGTGCCAGCTCAGCGGGGACAGGGGGCATAGATACGCAGTATTTT. Translation: CASSAGTGGIDTQYF.